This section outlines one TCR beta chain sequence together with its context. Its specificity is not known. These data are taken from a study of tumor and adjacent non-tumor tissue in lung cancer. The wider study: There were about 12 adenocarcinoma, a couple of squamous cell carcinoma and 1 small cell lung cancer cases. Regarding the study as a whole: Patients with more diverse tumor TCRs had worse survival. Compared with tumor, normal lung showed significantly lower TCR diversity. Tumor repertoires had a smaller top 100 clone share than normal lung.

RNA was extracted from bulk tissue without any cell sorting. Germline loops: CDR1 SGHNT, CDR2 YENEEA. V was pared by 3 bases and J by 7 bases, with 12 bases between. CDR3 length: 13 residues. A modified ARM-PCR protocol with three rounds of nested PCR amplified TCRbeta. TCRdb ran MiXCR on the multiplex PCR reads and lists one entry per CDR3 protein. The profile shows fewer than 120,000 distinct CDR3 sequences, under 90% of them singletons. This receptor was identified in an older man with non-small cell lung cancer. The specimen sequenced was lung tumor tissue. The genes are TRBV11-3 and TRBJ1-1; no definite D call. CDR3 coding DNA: TGTGCCAGCAGCTTTAGGGTGAATAATGAAGCTTTCTTT. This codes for CASSFRVNNEAFF. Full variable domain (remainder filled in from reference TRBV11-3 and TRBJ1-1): EAGVVQSPRYKIIEKKQPVAFWCNPISGHNTLYWYLQNLGQGPELLIRYENEEAVDDSQLPKDRFSAERLKGVDSTLKIQPAELGDSAVYLCASSFRVNNEAFFGQGTRLTVV.